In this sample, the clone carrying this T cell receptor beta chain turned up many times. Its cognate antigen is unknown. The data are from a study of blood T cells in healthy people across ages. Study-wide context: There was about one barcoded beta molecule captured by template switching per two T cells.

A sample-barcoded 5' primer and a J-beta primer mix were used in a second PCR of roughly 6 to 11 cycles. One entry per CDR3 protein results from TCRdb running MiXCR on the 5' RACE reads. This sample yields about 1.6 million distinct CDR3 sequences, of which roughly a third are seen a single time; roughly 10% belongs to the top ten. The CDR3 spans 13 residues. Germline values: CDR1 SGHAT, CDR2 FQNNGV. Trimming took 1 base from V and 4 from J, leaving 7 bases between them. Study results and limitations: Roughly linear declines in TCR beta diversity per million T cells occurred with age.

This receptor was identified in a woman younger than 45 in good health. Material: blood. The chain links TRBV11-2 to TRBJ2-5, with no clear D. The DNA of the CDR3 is TGTGCCAGCAGCTTAGTACGGAGAGAGACCCAGTACTTC. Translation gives CASSLVRRETQYF.